The T cell receptor beta chain under discussion was sequenced for a study of response to subunit inactivated influenza vaccine. In regard to this clonotype: Germline is not matched at one junction end, which may reflect a read error.

CDR3 size: 16 residues. CDR1 is SGHRS, CDR2 YFSETQ, per germline. From the RT-PCR reads, TCRdb called clonotypes with MiXCR, one entry per CDR3 protein. The top ten clones hold 11% of a sample with about 580,000 distinct CDR3 sequences, 12% to 15% of them seen once. The sample here was PBMCs from blood, taken 11 to 12 days after vaccination. This TCR was sampled from a man in his fifties or sixties who received an inactivated influenza vaccine. V usage is TRBV5-1 and J usage is TRBJ2-7; possibly TRBD1 or TRBD2 for D (5 bases each). The CDR3 sequence is CAGSTLGRMSSYEQYF. The CDR3 DNA reads as TGCGCCGGCAGCACCCTGGGACGGATGAGCTCCTACGAGCAGTACTTC.